Listed below are T cell receptor beta chains from one sample, sequenced in a study of T-cell reconstitution after alpha-beta-depleted transplantation in children. TCRdb recomputed calls from the PCR reads with MiXCR, one row per CDR3 protein. The sample holds 500,000 to 600,000 distinct CDR3 sequences, over 25% seen once. Source: PBMCs, taken before TCRalphabeta/CD19-depleted stem cell transplant. The receptor set was obtained from a boy under two years old with Wiskott-Aldrich syndrome, due to receive a stem cell transplant. Both conserved end residues are trimmed from each CDR3. The order of the fields is D gene, V gene, CDR3 protein. A D gene is named only where the DNA matches it firmly.

.	TRBV20-1	SARARDGSSYNSPLH
.	TRBV7-8	ASSFIQSYEQY
TRBD2	TRBV20-1	SARDLGGGLDEQF
.	TRBV30	AWSPTRLEQF
TRBD1	TRBV5-1	ASSPQGQGIYEQY
TRBD1	TRBV7-3	ASSRTGTVNTEAF
.	TRBV7-9	ASSIQLKLNTEAF
TRBD2	TRBV27	ASSFGERGGSFYNEQF
TRBD2	TRBV4-1	ASSLGTSVSTDTQY
.	TRBV20-1	SARISGAYEQY